These 31 T cell receptor beta chains were all obtained from the same sample, sequenced in a study of blood T cell repertoires in COVID-19. Using immunoSEQ multiplex PCR, the repertoire was profiled, and TCRdb retains in-frame clones only, with some absent. Seen here are over 200,000 clones, about 90% observed once, and the top ten hold 1.5% to 2%. Sequencing was performed on peripheral blood. These receptors came from a middle-aged man with active or convalescent COVID-19.

The chain uses TRBV28 and TRBJ1-5, with D possibly matching TRBD1 (6 bases). There are 16 residues in the CDR3. Germline lookup yields CDR1 MDHEN and CDR2 SYDVKM. Trimming removed 6 bases at V and 6 bases at J, with 21 bases between. The CDR3 is CASSFIQGAFSQPQHF. The CDR3, as DNA: TGTGCCAGCAGCTTTATACAGGGCGCATTCAGTCAGCCCCAGCATTTT.

The CDR3 DNA follows: TGCAGCGTCGACATGACAGGACTCTATGGCTACACCTTC. This encodes CSVDMTGLYGYTF. This chain links TRBV29-1 with TRBJ1-2; D is perhaps TRBD1 (6 bases). CDR3 length: 13 residues. V was clipped by 6 bases and J by 4 bases, with 15 bases between them. Germline V gene lookup returns CDR1 SQVTM and CDR2 ANQGSEA.

The J gene is TRBJ2-3, the V gene TRBV27, with D maybe TRBD1 (6 bases). The V and J ends lost 0 bases and 0 bases respectively, with 10 bases between them. The CDR3 length is 16 residues. Germline V gene sequence: CDR1 MNHEY, CDR2 SMNVEV (reference sequence). The CDR3 DNA follows: TGTGCCAGCAGTTTATCGGGACATCTTAGCACAGATACGCAGTATTTT. Translating it yields CASSLSGHLSTDTQYF.

V usage is TRBV18 and J usage is TRBJ1-4; D possibly corresponds to TRBD1 (5 bases). Trimming removed 5 bases from V and 2 bases from J, with 15 bases in between. Germline CDR1 and CDR2: KGHSH and LQKENI. This CDR3 is 16 amino acids long. In nucleotides, the CDR3 is TGTGCCAGCTCATCCTTCGTCGGGGGTACTAATGAAAAACTGTTTTTT. It translates to CASSSFVGGTNEKLFF.

The V call is TRBV1, the J call TRBJ2-7; the table gives TRBD2 as D, unverified against the DNA. TRBV1 represents a pseudogene. The CDR3 is made up of 16 amino acids. The CDR3 DNA is TGCACCAGCAGCCAAATAAAGATCAGCGGGAGGTGCGAGCAGTACTTC. This sequence encodes CTSSQIKISGRCEQYF.

This clone was seen only a few times. This chain uses TRBV7-8 with TRBJ1-6; TRBD1 aligns across 11 bases. With 4 bases clipped from V and 15 bases from J, the junction kept 8 bases outside the gene matches. Germline CDR1 SGHVS, CDR2 FQNEAQ. The CDR3 length is 14 residues. The CDR3 sequence: CASSSGQGVVSLHF. CDR3 in DNA: TGTGCCAGCAGCTCGGGACAGGGGGTAGTCAGCCTCCACTTT.

The chain uses TRBV27 and TRBJ2-6; D is unresolved. V lost 2 bases, J lost 6 bases, and 8 bases lay in between. Per the germline V gene, CDR1 is MNHEY and CDR2 is SMNVEV (reference sequence). The CDR3 loop spans 14 amino acids. CDR3 residues: CASSLVAQANVLTF. The CDR3 region has the DNA TGTGCCAGCAGTTTAGTAGCCCAGGCCAACGTCCTGACTTTC.

This chain uses TRBV3-1 (or the pseudogene TRBV3-2) with TRBJ1-4, with D maybe TRBD1 (6 bases). With 3 bases removed from V and 7 bases from J, the gap between germline ends came to 15 bases. The CDR3 covers 15 residues. The germline V gene has CDR1 LGHDT and CDR2 YNNKEL (reference sequence). This CDR3 reads CASSQAWTVGEKLFF. The DNA of the CDR3 is TGTGCCAGCAGCCAGGCGTGGACAGTCGGTGAAAAACTGTTTTTT.

The V gene is TRBV30, the J gene TRBJ1-2; D remains unclear. The ends were cut back, 2 bases at V and 5 bases at J, with 12 bases in the middle. The germline V gene encodes CDR1 GTSNPN and CDR2 SVGIG (reference sequence). This CDR3 spans 13 amino acids. The CDR3 protein is CAWSTRTAYGYTF. Here the CDR3 DNA reads TGTGCCTGGAGTACTCGGACTGCTTATGGCTACACCTTC.

This clone was found a few times. The identical CDR3 is also encoded by other nucleotide sequences in the sample. V and J are TRBV6-5 and TRBJ1-6, with D possibly TRBD1 on 5 matching bases. Germline V gene lookup returns CDR1 MNHEY and CDR2 SVGAGI. The ends were cut back, 6 bases at V and 4 bases at J, with 10 bases in the middle. The CDR3 runs to 14 residues. The CDR3 DNA follows: TGTGCCAGCAGCGCGGGACCGTATAATTCACCCCTCCACTTT. Protein sequence: CASSAGPYNSPLHF.

The CDR3 DNA sequence: TGCGCCAGCAGTACAGATAGCAATCAGCCCCAGCATTTT. It specifies CASSTDSNQPQHF. This chain connects TRBV10-1 to TRBJ1-5; D is ambiguous. The CDR3 contains 13 residues. Germline values: CDR1 WNHNN, CDR2 SYGVQD (reference sequence). The V end lost 5 bases, the J end lost 0 bases, and 5 bases lay between the germline ends.

The V gene is TRBV7-3, the J gene TRBJ2-1; D remains unclear. Trimming shortened V by 4 bases and J by 0 bases, and 19 bases separated the two germline ends. The CDR3 has 18 residues. CDR1 and CDR2 from the germline V gene are SGHTA and FQGTGA. The CDR3 here is CASSSAPAEDNSYNEQFF. The DNA of the CDR3 is TGTGCCAGCAGCTCCGCCCCGGCTGAAGACAACTCCTACAATGAGCAGTTCTTC. Full variable domain (remainder filled in from reference TRBV7-3 and TRBJ2-1): GAGVSQTPSNKVTEKGKYVELRCDPISGHTALYWYRQSLGQGPEFLIYFQGTGAADDSGLPNDRFFAVRPEGSVSTLKIQRTERGDSAVYLCASSSAPAEDNSYNEQFFGPGTRLTVL.

The chain links TRBV27 to TRBJ2-7; TRBD2 might be the D (5 bases). The V gene lost 4 bases and the J gene lost 3 bases, with 10 bases spanning the gap. Germline V gives CDR1 MNHEY, CDR2 SMNVEV (reference sequence). This CDR3 has 13 residues. The CDR3 loop reads CASSWSGSYEQYF. The CDR3 DNA is TGTGCCAGCAGTTGGTCGGGAAGCTACGAGCAGTACTTC.

J is TRBJ1-2 and V is TRBV5-6; D possibly corresponds to TRBD1 (5 bases). Trimming cost V 1 base and J 9 bases, with 13 bases left between them. In germline, CDR1 is SGHDT, CDR2 YYEEEE. This CDR3 is built from 13 residues. The CDR3 here is CASSLTPGTSYTF. The DNA of the CDR3 is TGTGCCAGCAGCTTGACCCCAGGGACTAGCTACACCTTC. Variable domain in full (rest from reference TRBV5-6 and TRBJ1-2): DAGVTQSPTHLIKTRGQQVTLRCSPKSGHDTVSWYQQALGQGPQFIFQYYEEEERQRGNFPDRFSGHQFPNYSSELNVNALLLGDSALYLCASSLTPGTSYTFGSGTRLTVV.

J is TRBJ2-2 and V is TRBV30, with no clear D. With 1 base removed from V and 7 bases from J, the gap between germline ends came to 7 bases. The CDR3 has 12 amino acids. The germline CDR1 and CDR2 sequences are GTSNPN and SVGIG (reference sequence). CDR3 bases: TGTGCCTGGAGTGCCGGTTTCGGGGAGCTGTTTTTT. Its translation is CAWSAGFGELFF. Together with reference TRBV30 and TRBJ2-2, the CDR3 gives the full variable domain: SQTIHQWPATLVQPVGSPLSLECTVEGTSNPNLYWYRQAAGRGLQLLFYSVGIGQISSEVPQNLSASRPQDRQFILSSKKLLLSDSGFYLCAWSAGFGELFFGEGSRLTVL.

The chain has TRBV5-1 and TRBJ2-1; 7 nucleotides match TRBD2. The length of the CDR3 is 13 residues. In germline, CDR1 is SGHRS, CDR2 YFSETQ. V lost 7 bases, J lost 6 bases, and 7 bases stayed unmatched. CDR3 sequence (DNA): TGCGCCAGCGGAGCGGGGTACGGCAATGAGCAGTTCTTC. Translating gives CASGAGYGNEQFF.

The V gene is TRBV10-3, the J gene TRBJ1-6; 7 bases are a match to TRBD1. Germline V lookup: CDR1 ENHRY, CDR2 SYGVKD. With V trimmed by 6 bases and J by 8 bases, 7 bases remained unmatched. This CDR3 spans 14 amino acids. The CDR3 reads CAIRPEGGDSPLHF. The CDR3 nucleotides read TGTGCCATCAGGCCAGAAGGGGGCGATTCACCCCTCCACTTT.

The rearrangement joins TRBV5-4 to TRBJ2-3, with TRBD1 as a possible D gene (5 bases). Between the trimmed V and J ends, which lost 2 bases and 3 bases, there was a span of 19 bases. Germline V lookup: CDR1 SGHNT, CDR2 YYREEE (reference sequence). The length of the CDR3 is 17 residues. The CDR3 spells CASSFNQGWDTTDTQYF. The CDR3, as DNA: TGTGCCAGCAGCTTTAATCAGGGATGGGATACAACAGATACGCAGTATTTT.

This chain connects TRBV5-1 to TRBJ1-6; the match to TRBD1 covers 11 bases. This CDR3 is 20 amino acids long. CDR1 and CDR2 from the germline V gene are SGHRS and YFSETQ. V was clipped by 3 bases and J by 7 bases; unmatched bases: 18. The CDR3 loop reads CASSSLKPGQGARKNSPLHF. The DNA for the CDR3 is TGCGCCAGCAGCTCATTAAAGCCTGGACAGGGGGCGAGGAAAAATTCACCCCTCCACTTT.

The chain carries TRBV20-1 and TRBJ2-7, with 10 bases matching TRBD2. The V gene's germline CDR1 is DFQATT and CDR2 SNEGSKA (reference sequence). The CDR3 loop spans 14 amino acids. Trimming removed 3 bases from V and 3 bases from J; junction bases left unmatched: 5. The CDR3 DNA is TGCAGTGCTAGTATTGGGACTAGCGTCTACGAGCAGTACTTC. This encodes CSASIGTSVYEQYF.

This clone was recorded only once. This chain links TRBV7-8 with TRBJ2-3; perhaps TRBD1 as D (6 bases). The germline V gene has CDR1 SGHVS and CDR2 FQNEAQ. The CDR3 loop spans 16 amino acids. The germline V and J ends were trimmed by 5 bases and 1 base, with 16 bases remaining between them. CDR3 sequence reads: CASSEGVRGRTDTQYF. DNA of the CDR3: TGTGCCAGCAGCGAGGGGGTGCGCGGTCGCACAGATACGCAGTATTTT.

The gene calls are TRBV7-9 and TRBJ2-5, with D perhaps TRBD1 (6 bases). Germline values: CDR1 SEHNR, CDR2 FQNEAQ (reference sequence). CDR3 length: 16 residues. V lost 7 bases to trimming and J lost 4 bases, with 22 bases between them. CDR3 in DNA: TGTGCCAGCACAGTTAAGGACTTGGTAGGGGGAGAGACCCAGTACTTC. Translation gives CASTVKDLVGGETQYF.

V usage is TRBV7-9 and J usage is TRBJ1-4; D possibly corresponds to TRBD1 (5 bases). Germline assignment: CDR1 SEHNR and CDR2 FQNEAQ (reference sequence). Trimming shortened V by 7 bases and J by 0 bases, and 18 bases separated the two germline ends. The CDR3 is 17 amino acids. The CDR3 nucleotides are TGTGCCAGCACCACTCGGCGGGGGTTTGCAACTAATGAAAAACTGTTTTTT. It codes for CASTTRRGFATNEKLFF. Looking up the rest from reference TRBV7-9 and TRBJ1-4 gives the full variable domain: DTGVSQNPRHKITKRGQNVTFRCDPISEHNRLYWYRQTLGQGPEFLTYFQNEAQLEKSRLLSDRFSAERPKGSFSTLEIQRTEQGDSAMYLCASTTRRGFATNEKLFFGSGTQLSVL.

The chain employs TRBV9 and TRBJ1-1; D remains unclear. CDR1 is SGDLS and CDR2 is YYNGEE in the germline V gene. The CDR3 is 16 residues long. V lost 0 bases and J 0 bases, leaving 12 bases between the germline ends. In DNA form, the CDR3 reads TGTGCCAGCAGCGTAGGTCTGAACAGACTGAACACTGAAGCTTTCTTT. Its protein product is CASSVGLNRLNTEAFF.

V gene TRBV7-6 combines with J gene TRBJ1-2, with TRBD1 matching 8 bases. Germline V gives CDR1 SGHVS, CDR2 FNYEAQ. With 1 base clipped from V and 1 base from J, the junction kept 5 bases outside the gene matches. The CDR3 totals 16 residues. This chain's CDR3 is CASSLGGQARNYGYTF. The CDR3 coding sequence is TGTGCCAGCAGCTTAGGGGGACAGGCTCGTAACTATGGCTACACCTTC.

The rearrangement uses TRBV2 and TRBJ2-4; 7 bases are a match to TRBD1. Germline CDR1 SNHLY, CDR2 FYNNEI. CDR3 length: 12 residues. With 5 bases clipped from V and 11 bases from J, the junction kept 6 bases outside the gene matches. CDR3 amino acids: CASSWTGEFQYF. In DNA, the CDR3 is TGTGCCAGCAGTTGGACAGGCGAGTTTCAGTACTTC.

This clone was observed a single time. This chain connects TRBV7-8 to TRBJ1-1; 7 bases are shared with TRBD1. The CDR3 covers 12 residues. Per the germline V gene, CDR1 is SGHVS and CDR2 is FQNEAQ. J was trimmed by 6 bases and V by 2 bases; bases with no gene match: 0. The CDR3 here is CASSLTGAEAFF. As DNA, the CDR3 is TGTGCCAGCAGCTTAACAGGGGCTGAAGCTTTCTTT.

The chain carries TRBV28 and TRBJ2-3; no clear D. The CDR3 consists of 14 residues. Germline assignment: CDR1 MDHEN and CDR2 SYDVKM. Trimming shortened V by 7 bases and J by 4 bases, and 15 bases separated the two germline ends. Here the CDR3 DNA reads TGTGCCAGCACTATCGACTTATTCGCAGATACGCAGTATTTT. Amino acids: CASTIDLFADTQYF.

This clone was picked up one time. J is TRBJ2-2 and V is TRBV7-9; 8 nucleotides match TRBD2. Looked up from germline, CDR1 is SEHNR and CDR2 is FQNEAQ (reference sequence). This CDR3 contains 16 residues. J gave up 4 bases and V 2 bases, and 6 bases lay outside the gene matches. The DNA for the CDR3 is TGTGCCAGCAGCTTAAGCGGGCTAGCGGGCACCGGGGAGCTGTTTTTT. Its protein is CASSLSGLAGTGELFF.

Concerning this clone: Other DNA sequences in this specimen translate into the identical CDR3. This rearrangement joins TRBV27 to TRBJ2-7, with D hard to call. CDR3 size: 14 residues. The V end was cut by 0 bases, the J end by 2 bases, with 8 bases between. The germline V gene encodes CDR1 MNHEY and CDR2 SMNVEV (reference sequence). This CDR3 reads CASSLSGPTYEQYF. The CDR3 DNA is TGTGCCAGCAGTTTATCGGGCCCTACCTACGAGCAGTACTTC.

Here the CDR3 reads CASNPMGSNTEAFF. The CDR3 DNA follows: TGTGCCAGCAATCCTATGGGCTCGAACACTGAAGCTTTCTTT. The chain uses TRBV27 and TRBJ1-1; D gene ambiguous. Germline V gene sequence: CDR1 MNHEY, CDR2 SMNVEV (reference sequence). V lost 7 bases and J lost 1, with 13 bases in between. This CDR3 has 14 amino acids.